This TCR beta chain was captured by sequencing in a study of cytomegalovirus exposure and HLA in healthy donors. In the study overall: Among the 398 genotyped donors, 70% to 85% were placed in the Caucasian-associated ancestry cluster.

General study findings and limits: A later analysis appeared to link common viral pathogens to several of the most significant clusters. A reported reduction in N-insertions relative to the roughly 640-donor mean was seen in an Asian-associated ancestry cluster in a later analysis.

60 Vbeta and 13 Jbeta primers were used in PCR. The data were produced by immunoSEQ multiplex PCR, yet TCRdb's version contains in-frame clones alone and is incomplete. The sample records about 64,000 clones, more than 60% being singletons. V lost 2 bases, J lost 4 bases, and 8 bases lay in between. Germline V gene data show CDR1 as MNHEY and CDR2 as SMNVEV (reference sequence). The CDR3 covers 13 residues. For this clone: The antigen remains unidentified.

The chain has TRBV27 and TRBJ1-2; no clear D. The sequenced material came from PBMCs. The source is a male donor in good health and CMV-seropositive. CDR3 protein: CASSLSMSYGYTF. CDR3 nucleotide sequence: TGTGCCAGCAGTTTAAGCATGTCCTATGGCTACACCTTC.